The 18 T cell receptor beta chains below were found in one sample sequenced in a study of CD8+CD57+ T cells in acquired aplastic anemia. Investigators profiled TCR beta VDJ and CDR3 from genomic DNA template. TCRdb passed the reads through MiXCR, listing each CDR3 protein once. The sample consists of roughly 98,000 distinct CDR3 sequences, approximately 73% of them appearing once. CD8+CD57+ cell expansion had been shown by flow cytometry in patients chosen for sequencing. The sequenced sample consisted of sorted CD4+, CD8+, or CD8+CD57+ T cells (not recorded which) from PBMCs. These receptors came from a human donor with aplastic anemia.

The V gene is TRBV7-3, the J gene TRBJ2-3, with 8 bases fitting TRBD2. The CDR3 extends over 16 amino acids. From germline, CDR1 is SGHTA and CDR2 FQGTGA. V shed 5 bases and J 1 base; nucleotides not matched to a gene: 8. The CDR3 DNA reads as TGTGCCAGCAGCCTGGAGCGGGGGAGAGGCACAGATACGCAGTATTTT. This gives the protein CASSLERGRGTDTQYF.

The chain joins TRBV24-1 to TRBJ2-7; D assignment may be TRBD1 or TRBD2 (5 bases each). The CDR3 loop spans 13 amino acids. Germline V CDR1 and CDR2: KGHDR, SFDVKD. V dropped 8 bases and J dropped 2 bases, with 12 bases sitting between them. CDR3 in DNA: TGTGCCACCACCGGGGCGGCAACCTACGAGCAGTACTTC. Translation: CATTGAATYEQYF.

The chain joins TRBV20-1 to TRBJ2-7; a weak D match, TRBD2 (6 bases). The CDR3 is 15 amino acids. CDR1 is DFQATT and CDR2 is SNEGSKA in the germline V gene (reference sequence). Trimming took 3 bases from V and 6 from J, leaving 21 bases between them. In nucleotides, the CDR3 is TGCAGTGCTAGCAACCTTGGGGGACTCTTACCCGAGCAGTACTTC. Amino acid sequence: CSASNLGGLLPEQYF.

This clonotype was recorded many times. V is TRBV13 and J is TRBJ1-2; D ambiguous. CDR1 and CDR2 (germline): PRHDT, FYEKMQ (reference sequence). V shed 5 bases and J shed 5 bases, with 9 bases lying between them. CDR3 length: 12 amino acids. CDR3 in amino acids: CASSPGPYGYTF. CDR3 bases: TGTGCCAGCAGCCCTGGGCCGTATGGCTACACCTTC.

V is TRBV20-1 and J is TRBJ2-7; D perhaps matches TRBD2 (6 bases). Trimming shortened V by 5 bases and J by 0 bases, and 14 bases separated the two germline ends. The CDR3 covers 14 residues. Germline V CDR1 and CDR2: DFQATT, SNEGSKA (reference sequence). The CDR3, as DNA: TGCAGTGCTGTTGCTAGCGTTGGCTCCTACGAGCAGTACTTC. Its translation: CSAVASVGSYEQYF.

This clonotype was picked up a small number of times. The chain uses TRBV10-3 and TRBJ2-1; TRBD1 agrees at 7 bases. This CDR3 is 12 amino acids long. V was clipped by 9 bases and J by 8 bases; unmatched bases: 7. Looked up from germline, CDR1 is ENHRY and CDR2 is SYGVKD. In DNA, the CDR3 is TGTGCCATGAGTTTACAGGGGTATGAGCAGTTCTTC. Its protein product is CAMSLQGYEQFF.

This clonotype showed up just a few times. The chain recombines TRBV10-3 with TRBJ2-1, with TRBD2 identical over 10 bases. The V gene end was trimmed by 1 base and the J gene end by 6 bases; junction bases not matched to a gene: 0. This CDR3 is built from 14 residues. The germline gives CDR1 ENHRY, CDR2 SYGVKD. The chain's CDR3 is CAISELAGGNEQFF. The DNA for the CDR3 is TGTGCCATCAGTGAGTTAGCGGGAGGCAATGAGCAGTTCTTC.

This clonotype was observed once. The CDR3 DNA follows: TGTGCCATCAGCTCAGCTAGCAATCAGCCCCAGCATTTT. Amino acids: CAISSASNQPQHF. The genes are TRBV10-3 and TRBJ1-5; D is unclear. Germline V gene lookup returns CDR1 ENHRY and CDR2 SYGVKD. V dropped 6 bases and J dropped 0 bases, with 6 bases sitting between them. The CDR3 length is 13 residues.

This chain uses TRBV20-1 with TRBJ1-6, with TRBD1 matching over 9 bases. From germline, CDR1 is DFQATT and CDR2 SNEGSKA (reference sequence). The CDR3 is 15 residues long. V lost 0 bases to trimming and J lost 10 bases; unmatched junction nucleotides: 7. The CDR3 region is CSARDRGQGGSPLHF. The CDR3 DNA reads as TGCAGTGCTAGAGATAGGGGACAGGGTGGGTCACCCCTCCACTTT.

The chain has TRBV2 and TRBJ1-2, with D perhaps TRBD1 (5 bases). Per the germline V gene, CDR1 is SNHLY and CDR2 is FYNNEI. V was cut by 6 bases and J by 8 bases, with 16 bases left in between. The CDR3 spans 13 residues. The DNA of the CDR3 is TGTGCCAGCAGCGTATTCCGGGACTTGGGCTACACCTTC. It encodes CASSVFRDLGYTF.

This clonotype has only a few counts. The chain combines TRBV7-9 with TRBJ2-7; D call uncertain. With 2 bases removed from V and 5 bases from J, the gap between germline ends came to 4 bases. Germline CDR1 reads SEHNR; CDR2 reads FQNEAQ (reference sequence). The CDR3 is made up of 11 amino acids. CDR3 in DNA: TGTGCCAGCAGCTTATCCCACGAGCAGTACTTC. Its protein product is CASSLSHEQYF.

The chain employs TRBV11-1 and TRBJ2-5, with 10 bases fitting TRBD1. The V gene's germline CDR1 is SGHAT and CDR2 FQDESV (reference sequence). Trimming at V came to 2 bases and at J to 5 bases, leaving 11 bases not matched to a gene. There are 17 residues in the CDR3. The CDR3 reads CASSLPPGTGVKETQYF. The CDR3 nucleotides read TGTGCCAGCAGCTTACCCCCGGGGACAGGGGTCAAGGAGACCCAGTACTTC.

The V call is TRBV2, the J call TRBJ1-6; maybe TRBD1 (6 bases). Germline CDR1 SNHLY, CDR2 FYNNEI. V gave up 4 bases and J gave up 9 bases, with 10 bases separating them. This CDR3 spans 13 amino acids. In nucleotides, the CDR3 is TGTGCCAGCAGTGGACAGGTCCGTTCACCCCTCCACTTT. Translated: CASSGQVRSPLHF. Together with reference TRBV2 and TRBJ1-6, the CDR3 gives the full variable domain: EPEVTQTPSHQVTQMGQEVILRCVPISNHLYFYWYRQILGQKVEFLVSFYNNEISEKSEIFDDQFSVERPDGSNFTLKIRSTKLEDSAMYFCASSGQVRSPLHFGNGTRLTVT.

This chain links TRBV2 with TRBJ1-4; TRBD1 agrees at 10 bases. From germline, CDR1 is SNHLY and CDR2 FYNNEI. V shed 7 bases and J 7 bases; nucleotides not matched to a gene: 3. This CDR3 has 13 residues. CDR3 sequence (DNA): TGTGCCAGCACGAGGACAGGGGGTGAAAAACTGTTTTTT. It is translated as CASTRTGGEKLFF.

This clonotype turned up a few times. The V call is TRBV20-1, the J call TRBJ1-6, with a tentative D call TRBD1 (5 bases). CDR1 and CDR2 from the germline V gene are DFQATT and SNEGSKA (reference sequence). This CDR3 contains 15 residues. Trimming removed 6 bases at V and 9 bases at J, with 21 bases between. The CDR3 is CSARGSRDGVSPLHF. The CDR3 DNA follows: TGCAGTGCACGCGGCTCCCGGGACGGTGTTTCACCCCTCCACTTT.

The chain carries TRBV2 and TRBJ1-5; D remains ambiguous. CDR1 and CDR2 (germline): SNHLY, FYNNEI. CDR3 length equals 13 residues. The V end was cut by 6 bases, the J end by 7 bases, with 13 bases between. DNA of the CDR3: TGTGCCAGCAGGGAATATAGCGGGCAGCCCCAGCATTTT. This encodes CASREYSGQPQHF. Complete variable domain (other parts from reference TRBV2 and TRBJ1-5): EPEVTQTPSHQVTQMGQEVILRCVPISNHLYFYWYRQILGQKVEFLVSFYNNEISEKSEIFDDQFSVERPDGSNFTLKIRSTKLEDSAMYFCASREYSGQPQHFGDGTRLSIL.

This CDR3 reads CSVVGTGNTEAFF. The CDR3 DNA reads as TGCAGCGTTGTAGGGACGGGGAACACTGAAGCTTTCTTT. The chain combines TRBV29-1 with TRBJ1-1, with a weak D call TRBD1 (5 bases). This CDR3 comprises 13 residues. The V gene lost 4 bases and the J gene lost 1 base, with 10 bases spanning the gap. Germline CDR1 SQVTM, CDR2 ANQGSEA.

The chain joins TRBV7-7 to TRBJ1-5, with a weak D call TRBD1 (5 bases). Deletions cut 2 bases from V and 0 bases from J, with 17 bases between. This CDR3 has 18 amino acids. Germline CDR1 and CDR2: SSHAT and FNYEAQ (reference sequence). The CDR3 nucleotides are TGTGCCAGCAGCTTACAGGGCCTCCCGACGGGTAGCAATCAGCCCCAGCATTTT. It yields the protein CASSLQGLPTGSNQPQHF.